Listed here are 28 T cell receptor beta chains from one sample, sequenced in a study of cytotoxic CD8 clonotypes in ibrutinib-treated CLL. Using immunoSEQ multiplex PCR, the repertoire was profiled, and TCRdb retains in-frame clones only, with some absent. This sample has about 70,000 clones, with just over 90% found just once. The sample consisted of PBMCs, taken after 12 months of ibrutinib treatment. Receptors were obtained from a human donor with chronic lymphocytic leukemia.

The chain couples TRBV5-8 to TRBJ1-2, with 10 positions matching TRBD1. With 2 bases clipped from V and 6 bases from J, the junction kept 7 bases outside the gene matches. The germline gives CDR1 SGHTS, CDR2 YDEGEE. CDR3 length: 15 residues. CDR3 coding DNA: TGTGCCAGCAGCTTCTGGTCGACAGGGGGCCATGGCTACACCTTC. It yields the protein CASSFWSTGGHGYTF.

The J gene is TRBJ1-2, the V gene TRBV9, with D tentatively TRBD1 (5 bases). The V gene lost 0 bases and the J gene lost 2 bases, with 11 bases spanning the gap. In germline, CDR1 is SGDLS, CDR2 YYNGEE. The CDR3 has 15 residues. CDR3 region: CASSVEGASNYGYTF. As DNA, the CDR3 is TGTGCCAGCAGCGTAGAAGGGGCCTCAAACTATGGCTACACCTTC. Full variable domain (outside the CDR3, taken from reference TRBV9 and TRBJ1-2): DSGVTQTPKHLITATGQRVTLRCSPRSGDLSVYWYQQSLDQGLQFLIQYYNGEERAKGNILERFSAQQFPDLHSELNLSSLELGDSALYFCASSVEGASNYGYTFGSGTRLTVV.

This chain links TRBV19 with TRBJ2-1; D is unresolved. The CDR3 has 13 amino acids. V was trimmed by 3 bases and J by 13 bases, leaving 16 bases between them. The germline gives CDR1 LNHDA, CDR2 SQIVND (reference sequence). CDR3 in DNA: TGTGCCAGTAGTATTTTGGGTGGGCTCGATCAGTTCTTC. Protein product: CASSILGGLDQFF.

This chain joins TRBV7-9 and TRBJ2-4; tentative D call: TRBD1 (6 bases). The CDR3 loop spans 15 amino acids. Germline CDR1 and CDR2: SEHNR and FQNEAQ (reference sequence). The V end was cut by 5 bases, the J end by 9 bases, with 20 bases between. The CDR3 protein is CASSLEGQPLIIQYF. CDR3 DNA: TGTGCCAGCAGCCTGGAAGGACAGCCGCTAATCATTCAGTACTTC.

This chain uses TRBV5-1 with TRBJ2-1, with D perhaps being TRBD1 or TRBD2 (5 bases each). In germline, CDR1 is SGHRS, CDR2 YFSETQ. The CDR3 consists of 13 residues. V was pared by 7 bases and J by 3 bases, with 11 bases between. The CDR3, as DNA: TGCGCCAGCCGGGCAGGGAGCTACAATGAGCAGTTCTTC. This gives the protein CASRAGSYNEQFF.

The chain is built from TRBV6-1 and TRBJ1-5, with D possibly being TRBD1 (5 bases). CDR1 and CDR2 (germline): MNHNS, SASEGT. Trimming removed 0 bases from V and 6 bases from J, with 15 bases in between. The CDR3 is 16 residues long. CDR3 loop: CASSEADWGVGQPQHF. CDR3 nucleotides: TGTGCCAGCAGTGAAGCCGATTGGGGGGTTGGTCAGCCCCAGCATTTT.

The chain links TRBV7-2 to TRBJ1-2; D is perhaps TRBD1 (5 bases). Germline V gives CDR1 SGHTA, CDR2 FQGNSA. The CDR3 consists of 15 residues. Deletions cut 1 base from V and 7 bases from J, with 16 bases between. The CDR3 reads CASSLEGRGVSGYTF. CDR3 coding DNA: TGTGCCAGCAGCTTAGAGGGTAGGGGTGTGAGTGGCTACACCTTC.

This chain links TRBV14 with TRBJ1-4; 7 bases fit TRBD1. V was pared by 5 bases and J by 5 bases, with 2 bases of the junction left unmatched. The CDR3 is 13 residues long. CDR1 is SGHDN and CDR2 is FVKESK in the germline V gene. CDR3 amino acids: CASSRDRNEKLFF. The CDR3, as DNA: TGTGCCAGCAGCAGGGACAGAAATGAAAAACTGTTTTTT.

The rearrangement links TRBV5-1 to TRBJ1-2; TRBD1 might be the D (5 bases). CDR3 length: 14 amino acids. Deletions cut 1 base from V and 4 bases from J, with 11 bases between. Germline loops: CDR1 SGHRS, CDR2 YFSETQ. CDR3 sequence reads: CASSLRDGAYGYTF. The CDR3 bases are TGCGCCAGCAGCTTGAGGGACGGAGCCTATGGCTACACCTTC.

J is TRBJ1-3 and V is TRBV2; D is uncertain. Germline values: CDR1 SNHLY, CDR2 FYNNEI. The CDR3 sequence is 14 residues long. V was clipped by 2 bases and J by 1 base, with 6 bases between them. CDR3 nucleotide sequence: TGTGCCAGCAGTGAATCTTCGTCTGGAAACACCATATATTTT. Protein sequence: CASSESSSGNTIYF.

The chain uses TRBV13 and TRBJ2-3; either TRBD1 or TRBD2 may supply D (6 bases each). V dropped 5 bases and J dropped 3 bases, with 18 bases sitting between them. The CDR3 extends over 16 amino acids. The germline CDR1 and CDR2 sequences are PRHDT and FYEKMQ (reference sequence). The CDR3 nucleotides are TGTGCCAGCAGCGGTTTTCGGGGGCAGGGGACAGATACGCAGTATTTT. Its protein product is CASSGFRGQGTDTQYF.

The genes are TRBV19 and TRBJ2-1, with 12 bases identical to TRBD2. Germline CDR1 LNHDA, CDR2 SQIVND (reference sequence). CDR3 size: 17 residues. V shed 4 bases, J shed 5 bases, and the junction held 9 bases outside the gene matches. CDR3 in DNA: TGTGCCAGTAGTACCCCATGGACTAGCGGGGAGAACAATGAGCAGTTCTTC. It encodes CASSTPWTSGENNEQFF.

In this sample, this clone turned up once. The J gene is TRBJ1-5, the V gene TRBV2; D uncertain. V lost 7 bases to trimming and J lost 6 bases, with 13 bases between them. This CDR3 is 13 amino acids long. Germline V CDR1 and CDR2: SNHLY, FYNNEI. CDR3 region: CASTELSAQPQHF. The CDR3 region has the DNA TGTGCCAGCACCGAACTGTCAGCTCAGCCCCAGCATTTT.

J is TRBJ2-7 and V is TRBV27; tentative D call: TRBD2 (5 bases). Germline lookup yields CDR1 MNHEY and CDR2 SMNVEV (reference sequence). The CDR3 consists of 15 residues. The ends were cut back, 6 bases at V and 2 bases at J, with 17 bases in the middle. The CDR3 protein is CASSPDSTYTYEQYF. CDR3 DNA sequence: TGTGCCAGCAGCCCGGACTCAACCTACACCTACGAGCAGTACTTC.

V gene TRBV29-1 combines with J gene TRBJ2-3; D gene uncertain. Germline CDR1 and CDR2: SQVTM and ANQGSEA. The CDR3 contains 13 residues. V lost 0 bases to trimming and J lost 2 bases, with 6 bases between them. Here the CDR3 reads CSVEEFDTDTQYF. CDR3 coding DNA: TGCAGCGTTGAAGAGTTCGACACAGATACGCAGTATTTT.

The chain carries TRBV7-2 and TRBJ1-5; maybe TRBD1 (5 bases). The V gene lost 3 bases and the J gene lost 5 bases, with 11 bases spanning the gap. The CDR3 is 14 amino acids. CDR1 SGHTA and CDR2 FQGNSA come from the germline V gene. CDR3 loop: CASSFSGRDQPQHF. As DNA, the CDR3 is TGTGCCAGCAGCTTCTCAGGGCGTGATCAGCCCCAGCATTTT.

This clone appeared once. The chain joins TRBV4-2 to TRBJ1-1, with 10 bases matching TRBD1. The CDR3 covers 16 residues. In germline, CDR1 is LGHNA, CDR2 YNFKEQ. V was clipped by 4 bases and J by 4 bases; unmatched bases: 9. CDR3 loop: CASSLGTGAWVTEAFF. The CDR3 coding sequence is TGTGCCAGCAGCCTAGGGACAGGGGCTTGGGTCACTGAAGCTTTCTTT.

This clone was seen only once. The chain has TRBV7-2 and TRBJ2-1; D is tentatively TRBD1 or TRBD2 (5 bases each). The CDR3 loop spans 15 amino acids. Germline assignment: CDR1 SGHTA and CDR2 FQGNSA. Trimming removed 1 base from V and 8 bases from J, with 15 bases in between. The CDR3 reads CASSLDPGSEDEQFF. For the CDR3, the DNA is TGTGCCAGCAGCTTAGATCCAGGGAGCGAAGATGAGCAGTTCTTC.

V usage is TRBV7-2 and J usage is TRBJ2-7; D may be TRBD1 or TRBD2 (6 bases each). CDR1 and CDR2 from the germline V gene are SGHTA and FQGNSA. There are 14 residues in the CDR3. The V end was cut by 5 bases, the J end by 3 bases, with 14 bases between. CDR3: CASSPRGGGYEQYF. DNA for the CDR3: TGTGCCAGCAGCCCCCGAGGAGGGGGCTACGAGCAGTACTTC.

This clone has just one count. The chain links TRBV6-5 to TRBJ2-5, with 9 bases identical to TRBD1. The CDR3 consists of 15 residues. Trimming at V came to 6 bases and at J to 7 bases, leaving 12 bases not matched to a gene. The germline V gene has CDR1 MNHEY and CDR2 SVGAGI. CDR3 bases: TGTGCCAGCAGACCGGGACAGGGAAGGTCGGCGACCCAGTACTTC. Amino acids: CASRPGQGRSATQYF.

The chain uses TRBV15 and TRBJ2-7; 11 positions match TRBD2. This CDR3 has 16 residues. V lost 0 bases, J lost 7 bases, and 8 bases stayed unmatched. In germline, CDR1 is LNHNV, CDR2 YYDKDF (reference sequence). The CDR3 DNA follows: TGTGCCACCAGCAGAGATATAACTAGCGGGAGCCGGGAGCAGTACTTC. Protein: CATSRDITSGSREQYF. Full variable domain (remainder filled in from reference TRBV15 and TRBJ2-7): DAMVIQNPRYQVTQFGKPVTLSCSQTLNHNVMYWYQQKSSQAPKLLFHYYDKDFNNEADTPDNFQSRRPNTSFCFLDIRSPGLGDTAMYLCATSRDITSGSREQYFGPGTRLTVT.

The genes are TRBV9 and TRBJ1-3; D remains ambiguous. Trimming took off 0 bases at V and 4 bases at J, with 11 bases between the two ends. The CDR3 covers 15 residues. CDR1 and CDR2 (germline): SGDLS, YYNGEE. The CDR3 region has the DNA TGTGCCAGCAGCGTAGCTTCAGAGAGGGGAAACACCATATATTTT. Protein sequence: CASSVASERGNTIYF.

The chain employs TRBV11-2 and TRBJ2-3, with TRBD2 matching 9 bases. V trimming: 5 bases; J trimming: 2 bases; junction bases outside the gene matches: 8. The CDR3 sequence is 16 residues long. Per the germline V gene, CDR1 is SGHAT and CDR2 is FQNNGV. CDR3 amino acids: CASSRWASGTTDTQYF. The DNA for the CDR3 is TGTGCCAGCAGCCGATGGGCTAGCGGGACCACAGATACGCAGTATTTT. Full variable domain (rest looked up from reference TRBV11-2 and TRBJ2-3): EAGVAQSPRYKIIEKRQSVAFWCNPISGHATLYWYQQILGQGPKLLIQFQNNGVVDDSQLPKDRFSAERLKGVDSTLKIQPAKLEDSAVYLCASSRWASGTTDTQYFGPGTRLTVL.

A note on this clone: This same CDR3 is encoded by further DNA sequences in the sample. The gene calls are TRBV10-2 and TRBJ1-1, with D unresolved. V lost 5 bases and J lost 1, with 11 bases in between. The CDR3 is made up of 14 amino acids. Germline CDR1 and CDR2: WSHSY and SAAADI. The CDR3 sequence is CASSQPRQNTEAFF. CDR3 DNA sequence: TGCGCCAGCAGTCAACCGCGTCAGAACACTGAAGCTTTCTTT.

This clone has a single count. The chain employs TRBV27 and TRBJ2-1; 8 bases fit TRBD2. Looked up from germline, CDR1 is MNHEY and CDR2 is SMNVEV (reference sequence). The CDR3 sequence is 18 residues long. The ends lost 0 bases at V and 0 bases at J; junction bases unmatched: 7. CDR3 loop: CASSLSGVAGPSYNEQFF. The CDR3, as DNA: TGTGCCAGCAGTTTATCGGGGGTAGCGGGACCCTCCTACAATGAGCAGTTCTTC.

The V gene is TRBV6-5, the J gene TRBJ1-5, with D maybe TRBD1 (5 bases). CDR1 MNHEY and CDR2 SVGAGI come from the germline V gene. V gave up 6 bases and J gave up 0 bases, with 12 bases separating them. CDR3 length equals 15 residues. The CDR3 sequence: CASRPRGTSNQPQHF. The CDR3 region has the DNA TGTGCCAGCAGGCCCCGGGGCACTAGCAATCAGCCCCAGCATTTT.

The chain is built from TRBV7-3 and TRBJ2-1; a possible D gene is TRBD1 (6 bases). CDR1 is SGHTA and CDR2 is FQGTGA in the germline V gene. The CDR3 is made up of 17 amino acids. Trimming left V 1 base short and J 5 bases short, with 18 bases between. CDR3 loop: CASSLIVGASSNNEQFF. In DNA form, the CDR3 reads TGTGCCAGCAGCTTAATTGTGGGGGCTAGTAGCAACAATGAGCAGTTCTTC.

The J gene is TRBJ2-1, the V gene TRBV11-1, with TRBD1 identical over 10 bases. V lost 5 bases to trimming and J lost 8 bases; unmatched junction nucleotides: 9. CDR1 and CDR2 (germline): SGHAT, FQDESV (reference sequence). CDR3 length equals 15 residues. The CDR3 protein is CASSTGTGDDDEQFF. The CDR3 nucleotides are TGTGCCAGCAGCACCGGGACAGGGGATGACGATGAGCAGTTCTTC.